This T cell receptor beta chain derives from a study of OX40 agonist ivuxolimab in advanced cancers. Study-level background: Enrolled patients in dose escalation had cancers that were hepatocellular carcinoma, melanoma, renal cell or head and neck cancer.

CDR1 ENHRY and CDR2 SYGVKD come from the germline V gene. This CDR3 has 17 residues. V lost 0 bases and J lost 6; bases outside the gene matches: 9. Method: immunoSEQ multiplex PCR; TCRdb's copy keeps in-frame clones and lacks some. The sample records 65,000 or so clones, 80% to 85% being singletons. Specimen: CD4+ or CD8+ T cells sorted from blood, collected in a trial of the OX40 agonist ivuxolimab. The V and J genes are TRBV10-3 and TRBJ2-1; 9 bases are shared with TRBD2. This sequence originates from an adult with an advanced solid tumor such as melanoma, head and neck, liver or kidney cancer. This chain's CDR3 is CAISESKASGDSNEQFF. CDR3 in DNA: TGTGCCATCAGTGAGTCGAAAGCTAGCGGGGACTCCAATGAGCAGTTCTTC.